Presented here are 8 T cell receptor beta chains from one specimen sequenced in a study of human T cells and chemical hapten exposure (dated by TCRdb to the early 2020s). Receptor libraries were prepared by RACE. The sequencer listed for this sample is NextSeq 500. In-frame beta chains were kept once TCRdb had trimmed the public reads at Q25 with fastp and called clones with MiXCR. Rows are combined by CDR3 protein, so each entry shows the most common genes and DNA. The sample profile shows more than 95,000 distinct CDR3 sequences; 12% of them were found once. Approximately 1.4% of the sample is held by the ten biggest clonotypes. What the time point label conveys for this sample: patch test 1, 2 weeks after DPC sensitization. In the paper's terms, the treatment or condition label means: therapeutic diphenylcyclopropenone sensitization with weekly scalp DPC. This sample comprised whole blood, obtained in connection with sensitization to the hapten diphenylcyclopropenone (DPC). The receptors shown here come from a woman in her forties or fifties with alopecia areata. Some clones in this sample may be carry-over from other donors' samples.

There are many counts of this clonotype. The rearrangement uses TRBV4-1 and TRBJ2-7; TRBD1 matches 8 bases. Germline CDR1 MGHRA, CDR2 YSYEKL. This CDR3 contains 14 residues. Losses at the gene ends were 4 bases for V and 2 bases for J; bases not matched to a gene: 4. The CDR3 loop is CASSLGTGPYEQYF. CDR3 coding DNA: TGCGCCAGCAGCCTAGGGACAGGACCCTACGAGCAGTACTTC.

The V call is TRBV29-1, the J call TRBJ2-7; possibly TRBD1 for D (6 bases). V was clipped by 6 bases and J by 0 bases, with 15 bases between them. CDR3 length equals 14 residues. CDR1 is SQVTM and CDR2 is ANQGSEA in the germline V gene. The CDR3 nucleotides are TGCAGCGTCACAGGGACCAGGAGCTCCTACGAGCAGTACTTC. This sequence encodes CSVTGTRSSYEQYF.

This chain connects TRBV7-2 to TRBJ1-3, with D maybe TRBD1 (5 bases). V lost 4 bases, J lost 0 bases, and 13 bases lay in between. This CDR3 is built from 16 residues. Germline V CDR1 and CDR2: SGHTA, FQGNSA. This CDR3 reads CASSSWTKTSGNTIYF. Here the CDR3 DNA reads TGTGCCAGCAGCTCGTGGACAAAAACCTCTGGAAACACCATATATTTT.

Points on this clonotype: This may stem from a read error, because a much larger clone lies one nucleotide away. This chain joins TRBV5-1 and TRBJ2-3; D is unresolved. CDR3 length: 14 amino acids. The germline CDR1 and CDR2 sequences are SGHRS and YFSETQ. The V end lost 2 bases, the J end lost 5 bases, and 12 bases lay between the germline ends. Written as DNA, the CDR3 is TGCGCCAGCAGCTTCGGGCCCACAGTAGATACGCAGTATTTT. It yields the protein CASSFGPTVDTQYF.

This clonotype was found many times. The rearrangement links TRBV29-1 to TRBJ1-1; unclear D gene. CDR3 size: 13 residues. Germline V gene sequence: CDR1 SQVTM, CDR2 ANQGSEA. Between the trimmed V and J ends, which lost 3 bases and 7 bases, there was a span of 15 bases. The CDR3 DNA reads as TGCAGCGTTGACGCTGCAGAAGCCCATGAAGCTTTCTTT. It specifies CSVDAAEAHEAFF.

The chain employs TRBV18 and TRBJ1-5, with D perhaps matching TRBD1 (6 bases). The CDR3 extends over 15 amino acids. Trimming removed 0 bases from V and 5 bases from J, with 11 bases in between. Germline V gives CDR1 KGHSH, CDR2 LQKENI. The CDR3 is CASSPPEGEHQPQHF. For the CDR3, the DNA is TGTGCCAGCTCACCACCCGAGGGGGAACATCAGCCCCAGCATTTT.

This clonotype has a count of ten or more. The CDR3 loop reads CASTLGDTQYF. The CDR3 DNA reads TGTGCCAGCACCCTAGGAGATACGCAGTATTTT. V usage is TRBV11-2 and J usage is TRBJ2-3; the D is unclear. Germline V lookup: CDR1 SGHAT, CDR2 FQNNGV. The CDR3 is made up of 11 amino acids. V was clipped by 7 bases and J by 5 bases, with 7 bases between them.

In its sample, this clonotype was seen many times. This chain links TRBV4-2 with TRBJ1-2; no clear D gene. The germline CDR1 and CDR2 sequences are LGHNA and YNFKEQ. V was clipped by 0 bases and J by 3 bases, with 11 bases between them. CDR3 length equals 15 residues. CDR3 region: CASSQEIGYHYGYTF. The CDR3 bases are TGTGCCAGCAGCCAAGAAATAGGGTATCACTATGGCTACACCTTC.